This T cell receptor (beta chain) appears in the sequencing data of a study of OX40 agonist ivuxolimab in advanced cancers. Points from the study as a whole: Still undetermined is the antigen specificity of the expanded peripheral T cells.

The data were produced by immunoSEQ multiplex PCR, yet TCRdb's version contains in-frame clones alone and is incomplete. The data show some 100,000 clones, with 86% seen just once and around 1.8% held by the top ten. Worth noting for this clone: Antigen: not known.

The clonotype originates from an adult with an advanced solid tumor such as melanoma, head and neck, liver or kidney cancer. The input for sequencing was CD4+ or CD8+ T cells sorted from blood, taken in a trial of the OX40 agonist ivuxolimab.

The CDR3 DNA follows: TGTGCCAGCAGCCAATGGAACACCGGGGAGCTGTTTTTT. Protein product: CASSQWNTGELFF. This chain joins TRBV14 and TRBJ2-2; unclear D gene. CDR3 length: 13 residues. The V end was cut by 2 bases, the J end by 1 base, with 2 bases between. Germline V lookup: CDR1 SGHDN, CDR2 FVKESK.